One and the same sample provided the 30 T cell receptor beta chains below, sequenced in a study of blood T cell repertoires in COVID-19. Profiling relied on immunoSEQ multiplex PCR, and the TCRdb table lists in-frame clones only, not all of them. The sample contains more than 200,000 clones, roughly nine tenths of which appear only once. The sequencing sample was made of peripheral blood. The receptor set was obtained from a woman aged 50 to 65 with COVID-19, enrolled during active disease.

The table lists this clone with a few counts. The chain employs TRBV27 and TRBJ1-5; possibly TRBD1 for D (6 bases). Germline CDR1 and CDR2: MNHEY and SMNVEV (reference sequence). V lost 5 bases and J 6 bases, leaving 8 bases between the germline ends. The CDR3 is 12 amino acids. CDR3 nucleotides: TGTGCCAGCAGTGCCAGGGGTCAGCCCCAGCATTTT. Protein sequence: CASSARGQPQHF.

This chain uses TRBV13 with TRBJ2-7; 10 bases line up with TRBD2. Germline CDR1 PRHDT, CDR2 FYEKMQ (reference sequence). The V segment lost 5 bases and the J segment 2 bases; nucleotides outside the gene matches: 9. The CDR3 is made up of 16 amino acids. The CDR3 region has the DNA TGTGCCAGCAGCCCACCTAGCGGGGGTTCTACCTACGAGCAGTACGTC. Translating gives CASSPPSGGSTYEQYV.

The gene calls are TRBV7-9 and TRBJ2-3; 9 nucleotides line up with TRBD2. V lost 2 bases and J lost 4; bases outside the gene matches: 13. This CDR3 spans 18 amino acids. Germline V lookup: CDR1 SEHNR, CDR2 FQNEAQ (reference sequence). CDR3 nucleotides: TGTGCCAGCAGCTTATGGGGTAGCGGGGGAAGAATAGCAGATACGCAGTATTTT. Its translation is CASSLWGSGGRIADTQYF.

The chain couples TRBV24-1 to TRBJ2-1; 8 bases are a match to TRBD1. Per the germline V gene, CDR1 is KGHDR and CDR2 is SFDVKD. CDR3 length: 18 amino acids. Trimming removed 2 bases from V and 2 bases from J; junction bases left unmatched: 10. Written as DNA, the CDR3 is TGTGCCACCAGTGATTCTCAGGGGGCTGCGTACCCCTACAATGAGCAGTTCTTC. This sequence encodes CATSDSQGAAYPYNEQFF.

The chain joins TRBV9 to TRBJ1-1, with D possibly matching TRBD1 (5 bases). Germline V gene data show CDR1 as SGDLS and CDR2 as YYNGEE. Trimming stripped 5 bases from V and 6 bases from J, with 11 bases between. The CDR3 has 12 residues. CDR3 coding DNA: TGTGCCAGCAGTTCGGGGGTATCTGAAGCTTTCTTT. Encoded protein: CASSSGVSEAFF.

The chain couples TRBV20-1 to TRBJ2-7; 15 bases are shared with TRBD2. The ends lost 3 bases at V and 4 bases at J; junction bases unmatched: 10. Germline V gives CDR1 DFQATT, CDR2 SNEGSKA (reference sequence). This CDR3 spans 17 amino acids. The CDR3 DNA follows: TGCAGTGCTAGTGAATTCGGGACTAGCGGGGGGATATACGAGCAGTACTTC. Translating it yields CSASEFGTSGGIYEQYF.

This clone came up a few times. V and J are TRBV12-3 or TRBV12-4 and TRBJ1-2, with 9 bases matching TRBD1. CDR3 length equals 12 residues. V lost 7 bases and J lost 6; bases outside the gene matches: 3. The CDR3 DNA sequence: TGTGCCAGCAATGGACAGGGGAATGGCTACACCTTC. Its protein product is CASNGQGNGYTF.

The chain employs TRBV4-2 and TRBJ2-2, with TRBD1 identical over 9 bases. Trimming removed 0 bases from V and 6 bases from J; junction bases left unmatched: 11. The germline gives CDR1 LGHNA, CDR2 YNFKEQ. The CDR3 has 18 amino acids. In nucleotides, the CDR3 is TGTGCCAGCAGCCAAGAGGCTGTCGACAGGGGGATTTCCGGGGAGCTGTTTTTT. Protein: CASSQEAVDRGISGELFF.

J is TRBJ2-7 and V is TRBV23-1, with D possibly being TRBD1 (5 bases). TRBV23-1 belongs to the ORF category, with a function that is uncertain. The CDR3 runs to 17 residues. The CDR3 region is CARPYPPAGYHRYEQYV. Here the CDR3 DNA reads TGCGCAAGGCCCTACCCCCCAGCAGGCTACCACAGGTACGAGCAGTACGTC.

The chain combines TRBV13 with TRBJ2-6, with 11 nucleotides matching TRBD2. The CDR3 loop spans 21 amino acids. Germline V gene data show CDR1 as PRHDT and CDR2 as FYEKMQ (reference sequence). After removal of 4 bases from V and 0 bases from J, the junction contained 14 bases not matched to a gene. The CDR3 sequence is CASSSPPYELAGVSGANVLTF. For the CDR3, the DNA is TGTGCCAGCAGCTCCCCCCCTTACGAACTAGCGGGGGTCTCTGGGGCCAACGTCCTGACTTTC.

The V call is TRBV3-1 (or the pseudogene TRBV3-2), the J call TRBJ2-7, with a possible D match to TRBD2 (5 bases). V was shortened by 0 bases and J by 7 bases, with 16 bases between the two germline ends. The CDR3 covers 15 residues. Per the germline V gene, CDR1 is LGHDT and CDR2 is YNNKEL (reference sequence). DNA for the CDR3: TGTGCCAGCAGCCAAGATCAACTAGGCGGTTCGGAGCAGTACTTC. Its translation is CASSQDQLGGSEQYF.

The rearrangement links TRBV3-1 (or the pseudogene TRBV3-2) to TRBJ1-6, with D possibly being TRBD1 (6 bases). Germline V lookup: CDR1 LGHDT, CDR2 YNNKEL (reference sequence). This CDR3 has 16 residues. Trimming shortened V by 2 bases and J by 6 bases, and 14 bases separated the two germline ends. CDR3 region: CASSQPPTGVNSPLHF. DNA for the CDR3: TGTGCCAGCAGCCAACCCCCGACAGGAGTTAATTCACCCCTCCACTTT.

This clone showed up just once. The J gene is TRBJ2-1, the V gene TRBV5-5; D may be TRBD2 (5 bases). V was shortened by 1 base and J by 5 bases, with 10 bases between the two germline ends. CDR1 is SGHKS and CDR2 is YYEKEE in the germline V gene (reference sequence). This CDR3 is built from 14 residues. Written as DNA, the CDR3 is TGTGCCAGCAGCTTGTTTGACTACCACAATGAGCAGTTCTTC. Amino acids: CASSLFDYHNEQFF.

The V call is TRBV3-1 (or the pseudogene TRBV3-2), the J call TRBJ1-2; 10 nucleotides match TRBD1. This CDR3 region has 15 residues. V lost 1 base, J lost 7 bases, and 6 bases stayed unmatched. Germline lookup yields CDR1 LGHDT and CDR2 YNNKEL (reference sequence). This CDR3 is CASSQGGRQGAGYTF. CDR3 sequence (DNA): TGTGCCAGCAGCCAAGGGGGGCGACAGGGGGCTGGCTACACCTTC.

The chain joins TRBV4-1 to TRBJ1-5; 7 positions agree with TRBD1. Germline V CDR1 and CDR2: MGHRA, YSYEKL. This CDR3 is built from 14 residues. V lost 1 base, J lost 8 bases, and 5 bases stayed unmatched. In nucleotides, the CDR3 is TGCGCCAGCAGCCAAGGGCAGGGGGATGAGCCCCAGCATTTT. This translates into CASSQGQGDEPQHF.

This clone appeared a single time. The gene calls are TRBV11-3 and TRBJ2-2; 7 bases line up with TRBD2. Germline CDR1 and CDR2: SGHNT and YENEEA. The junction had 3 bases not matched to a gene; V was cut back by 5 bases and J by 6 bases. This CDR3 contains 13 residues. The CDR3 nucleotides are TGTGCCAGCAGCCCCCGGGAGGCCGGGGAGCTGTTTTTT. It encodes CASSPREAGELFF.

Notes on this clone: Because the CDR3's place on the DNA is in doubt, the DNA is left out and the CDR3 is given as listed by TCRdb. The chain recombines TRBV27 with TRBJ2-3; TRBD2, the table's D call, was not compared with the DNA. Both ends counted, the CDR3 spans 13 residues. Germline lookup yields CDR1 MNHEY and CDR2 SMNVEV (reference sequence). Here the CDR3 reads CASSSSGLDTQYF.

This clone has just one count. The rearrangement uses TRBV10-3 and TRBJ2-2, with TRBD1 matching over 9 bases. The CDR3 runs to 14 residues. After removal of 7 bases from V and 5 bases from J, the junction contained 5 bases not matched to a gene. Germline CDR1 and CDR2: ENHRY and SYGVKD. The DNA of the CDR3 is TGTGCCATCATGGACAGGGGTGAAACCGGGGAGCTGTTTTTT. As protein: CAIMDRGETGELFF.

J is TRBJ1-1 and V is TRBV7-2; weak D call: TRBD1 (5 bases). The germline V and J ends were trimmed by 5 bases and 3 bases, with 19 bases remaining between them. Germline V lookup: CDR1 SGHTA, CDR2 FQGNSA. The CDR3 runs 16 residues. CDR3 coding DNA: TGTGCCAGCAGCCCAATGGGGCTCCAGGCTCACACTGAAGCTTTCTTT. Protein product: CASSPMGLQAHTEAFF.

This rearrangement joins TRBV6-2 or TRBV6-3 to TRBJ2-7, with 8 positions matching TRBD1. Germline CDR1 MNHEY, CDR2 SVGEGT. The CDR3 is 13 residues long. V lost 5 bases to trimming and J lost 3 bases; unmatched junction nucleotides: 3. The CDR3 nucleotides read TGTGCCAGCAGTCCAACAGGGGGCTACGAGCAGTACTTC. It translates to CASSPTGGYEQYF.

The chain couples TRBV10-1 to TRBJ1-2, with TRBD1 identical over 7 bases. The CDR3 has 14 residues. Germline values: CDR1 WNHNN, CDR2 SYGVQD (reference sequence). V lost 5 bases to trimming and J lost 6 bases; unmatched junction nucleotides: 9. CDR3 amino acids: CASSSNRDSNGYTF. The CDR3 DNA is TGCGCCAGCAGTTCGAACCGGGACAGCAATGGCTACACCTTC.

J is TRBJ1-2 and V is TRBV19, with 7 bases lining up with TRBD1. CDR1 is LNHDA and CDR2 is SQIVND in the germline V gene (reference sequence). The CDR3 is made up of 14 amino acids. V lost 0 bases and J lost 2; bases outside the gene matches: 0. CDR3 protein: CASSIDRGNYGYTF. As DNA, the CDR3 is TGTGCCAGTAGTATAGACAGGGGGAACTATGGCTACACCTTC.

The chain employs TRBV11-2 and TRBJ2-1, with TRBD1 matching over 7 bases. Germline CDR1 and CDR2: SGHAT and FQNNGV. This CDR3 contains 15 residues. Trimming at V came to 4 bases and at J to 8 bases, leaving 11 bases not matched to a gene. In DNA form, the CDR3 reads TGTGCCAGCAGCTCCCCGAGGGGGCTGGGCGATGAGCAGTTCTTC. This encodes CASSSPRGLGDEQFF.

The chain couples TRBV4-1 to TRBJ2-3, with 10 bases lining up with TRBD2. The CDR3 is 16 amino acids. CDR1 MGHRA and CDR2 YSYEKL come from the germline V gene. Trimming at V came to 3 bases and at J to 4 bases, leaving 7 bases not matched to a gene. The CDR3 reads CASSHIGLAEADTQYF. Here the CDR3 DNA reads TGCGCCAGCAGCCATATAGGACTAGCGGAGGCAGATACGCAGTATTTT.

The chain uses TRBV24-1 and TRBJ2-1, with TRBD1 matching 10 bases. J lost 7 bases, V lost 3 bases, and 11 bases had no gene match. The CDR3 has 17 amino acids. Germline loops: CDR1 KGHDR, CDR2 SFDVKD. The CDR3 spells CATSDPSGTGALNEQFF. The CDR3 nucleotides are TGTGCCACCAGTGATCCGTCCGGGACAGGGGCGTTGAATGAGCAGTTCTTC.

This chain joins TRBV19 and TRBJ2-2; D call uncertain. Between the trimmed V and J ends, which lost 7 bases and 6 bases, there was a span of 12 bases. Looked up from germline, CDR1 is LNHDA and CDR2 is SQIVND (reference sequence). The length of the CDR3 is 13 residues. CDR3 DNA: TGTGCCAGTACCGGCAGGTTCGCCGGGGAGCTGTTTTTT. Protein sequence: CASTGRFAGELFF.

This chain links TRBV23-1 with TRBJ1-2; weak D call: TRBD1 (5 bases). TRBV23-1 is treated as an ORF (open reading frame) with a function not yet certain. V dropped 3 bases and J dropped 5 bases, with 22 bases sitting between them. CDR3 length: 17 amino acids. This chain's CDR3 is CASSQWGRTRGLYGYTF. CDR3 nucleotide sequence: TGCGCCAGCAGTCAGTGGGGTAGGACGAGGGGACTATATGGCTACACCTTC.

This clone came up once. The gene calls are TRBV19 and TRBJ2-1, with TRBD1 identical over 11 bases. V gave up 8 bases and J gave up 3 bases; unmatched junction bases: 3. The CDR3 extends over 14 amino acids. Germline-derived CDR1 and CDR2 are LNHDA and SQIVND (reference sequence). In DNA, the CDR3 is TGTGCCAGTGGGGGACAGGGGGTCTACAATGAGCAGTTCTTC. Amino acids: CASGGQGVYNEQFF.

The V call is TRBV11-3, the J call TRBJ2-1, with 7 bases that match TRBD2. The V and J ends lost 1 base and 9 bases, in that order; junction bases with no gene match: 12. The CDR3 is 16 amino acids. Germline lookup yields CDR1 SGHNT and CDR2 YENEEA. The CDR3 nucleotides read TGTGCCAGCAGCTTAGCAAGCGGGGAGGCGGAAAGTGAGCAGTTCTTC. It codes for CASSLASGEAESEQFF.

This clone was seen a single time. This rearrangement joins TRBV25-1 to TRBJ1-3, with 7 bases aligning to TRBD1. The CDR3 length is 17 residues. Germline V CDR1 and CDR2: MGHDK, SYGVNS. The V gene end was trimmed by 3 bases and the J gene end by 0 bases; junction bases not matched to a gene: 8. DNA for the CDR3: TGTGCCAGCAGTGATCGGGACAGAGGACTCTCTGGAAACACCATATATTTT. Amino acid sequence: CASSDRDRGLSGNTIYF.